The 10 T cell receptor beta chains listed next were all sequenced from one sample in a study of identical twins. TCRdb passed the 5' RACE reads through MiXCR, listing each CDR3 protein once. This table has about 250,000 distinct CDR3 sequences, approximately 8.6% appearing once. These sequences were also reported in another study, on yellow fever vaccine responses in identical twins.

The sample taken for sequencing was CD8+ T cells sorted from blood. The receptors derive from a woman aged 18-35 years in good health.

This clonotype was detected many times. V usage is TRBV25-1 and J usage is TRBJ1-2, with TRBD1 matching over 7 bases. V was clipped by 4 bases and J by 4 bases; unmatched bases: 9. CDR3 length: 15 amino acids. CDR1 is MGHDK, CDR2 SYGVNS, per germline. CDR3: CASSGPNRGGYGYTF. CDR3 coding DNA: TGTGCCAGCAGTGGGCCCAACAGGGGAGGCTATGGCTACACCTTC.

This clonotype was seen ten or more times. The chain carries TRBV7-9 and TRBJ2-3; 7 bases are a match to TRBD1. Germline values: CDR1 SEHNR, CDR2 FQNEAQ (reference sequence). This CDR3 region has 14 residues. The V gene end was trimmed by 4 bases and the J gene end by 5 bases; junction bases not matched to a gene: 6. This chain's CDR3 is CASSWAGGRDTQYF. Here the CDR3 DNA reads TGTGCCAGCAGCTGGGCAGGGGGAAGAGATACGCAGTATTTT. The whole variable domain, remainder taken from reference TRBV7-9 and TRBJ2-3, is DTGVSQNPRHKITKRGQNVTFRCDPISEHNRLYWYRQTLGQGPEFLTYFQNEAQLEKSRLLSDRFSAERPKGSFSTLEIQRTEQGDSAMYLCASSWAGGRDTQYFGPGTRLTVL.

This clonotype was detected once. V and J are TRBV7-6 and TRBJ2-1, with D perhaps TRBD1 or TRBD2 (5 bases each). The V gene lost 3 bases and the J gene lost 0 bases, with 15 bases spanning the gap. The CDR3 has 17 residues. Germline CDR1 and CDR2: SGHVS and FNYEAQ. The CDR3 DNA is TGTGCCAGCAGCTTGGGATTCGGGGCCATCTCCTACAATGAGCAGTTCTTC. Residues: CASSLGFGAISYNEQFF.

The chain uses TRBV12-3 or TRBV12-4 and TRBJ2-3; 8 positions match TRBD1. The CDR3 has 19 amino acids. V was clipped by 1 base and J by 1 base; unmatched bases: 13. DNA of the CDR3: TGTGCCAGCAGTTTAGACCCCCATTGGACAGGGCGGGGCACAGATACGCAGTATTTT. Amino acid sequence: CASSLDPHWTGRGTDTQYF.

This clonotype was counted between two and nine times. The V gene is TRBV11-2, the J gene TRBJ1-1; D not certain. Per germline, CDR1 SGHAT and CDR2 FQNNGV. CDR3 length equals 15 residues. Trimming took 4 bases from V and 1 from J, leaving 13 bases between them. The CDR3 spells CASSSREKRNTEAFF. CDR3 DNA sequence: TGTGCCAGCAGCTCTAGGGAAAAGAGGAACACTGAAGCTTTCTTT.

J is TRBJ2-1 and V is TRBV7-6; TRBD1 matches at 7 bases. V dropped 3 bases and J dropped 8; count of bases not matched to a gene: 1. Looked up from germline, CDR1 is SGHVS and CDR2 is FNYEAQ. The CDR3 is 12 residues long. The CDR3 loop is CASSFQGDEQFF. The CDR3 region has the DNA TGTGCCAGCAGCTTCCAGGGGGATGAGCAGTTCTTC.

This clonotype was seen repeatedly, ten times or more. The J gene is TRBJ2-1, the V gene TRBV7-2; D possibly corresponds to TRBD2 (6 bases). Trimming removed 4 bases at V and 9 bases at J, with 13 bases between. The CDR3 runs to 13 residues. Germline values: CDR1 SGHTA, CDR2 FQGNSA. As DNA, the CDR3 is TGTGCCAGCAGCTCGGAGGGCTTTGGTGAGCAGTTCTTC. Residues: CASSSEGFGEQFF.

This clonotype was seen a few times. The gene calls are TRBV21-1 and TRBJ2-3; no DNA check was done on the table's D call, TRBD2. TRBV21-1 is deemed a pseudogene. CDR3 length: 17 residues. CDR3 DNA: TGTGCCAGCAGCAACGGGTGTGAGGGAGGACTTCCAAATACGCAGTATTTT. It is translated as CASSNGCEGGLPNTQYF.

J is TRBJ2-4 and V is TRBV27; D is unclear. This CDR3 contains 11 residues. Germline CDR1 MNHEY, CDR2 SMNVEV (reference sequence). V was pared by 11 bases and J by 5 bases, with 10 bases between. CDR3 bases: TGTGCCCACCGTCTCGAAAACATTCAGTACTTC. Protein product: CAHRLENIQYF.

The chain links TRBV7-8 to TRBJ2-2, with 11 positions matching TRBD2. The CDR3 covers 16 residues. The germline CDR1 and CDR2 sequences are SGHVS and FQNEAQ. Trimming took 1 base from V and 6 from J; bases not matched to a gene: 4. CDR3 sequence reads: CASSLEIAGGSGELFF. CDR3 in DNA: TGTGCCAGCAGCTTAGAAATAGCGGGAGGGTCCGGGGAGCTGTTTTTT.